Each of the 20 T cell receptor beta chains below was sequenced from the same sample in a study of blood T cell repertoires in COVID-19. Clones were sequenced by immunoSEQ multiplex PCR, and TCRdb holds only the in-frame ones, with some missing. The sample carries 150,000 to 200,000 clones, around 89% recorded once. The sample consisted of peripheral blood. The receptors originated from a man between 18 and 35 years old who had recovered from COVID-19.

The chain is built from TRBV27 and TRBJ1-5; 7 bases agree with TRBD1. The V and J ends lost 2 bases and 6 bases, in that order; junction bases with no gene match: 13. Germline assignment: CDR1 MNHEY and CDR2 SMNVEV (reference sequence). CDR3 length equals 17 residues. DNA for the CDR3: TGTGCCAGCAGTTTAACAGATGGGACAGCCCTAGGTCAGCCCCAGCATTTT. Translation: CASSLTDGTALGQPQHF.

The chain has TRBV6-5 and TRBJ2-1; 8 positions agree with TRBD2. From germline, CDR1 is MNHEY and CDR2 SVGAGI. The CDR3 has 15 residues. Germline trimming cut 7 bases from V and 1 base from J; bases unmatched to any gene: 6. The CDR3 DNA follows: TGTGCCAGCACCCGGACTAGCAAATCCTACAATGAGCAGTTCTTC. Its translation is CASTRTSKSYNEQFF.

Turning to this clone: Other DNA sequences in this specimen translate into the identical CDR3. The chain joins TRBV5-4 to TRBJ2-1; TRBD2 agrees at 11 bases. Trimming removed 3 bases from V and 3 bases from J; junction bases left unmatched: 2. Germline V lookup: CDR1 SGHNT, CDR2 YYREEE (reference sequence). CDR3 length: 15 amino acids. The CDR3: CASSSGLAGYNEQFF. CDR3 nucleotide sequence: TGTGCCAGCAGCTCCGGACTAGCGGGCTACAATGAGCAGTTCTTC.

Here the CDR3 reads CASSQIGLVDQPQHF. The CDR3 DNA follows: TGCGCCAGCAGCCAGATAGGTCTAGTGGATCAGCCCCAGCATTTT. V is TRBV4-1 and J is TRBJ1-5; D not certain. Germline-derived CDR1 and CDR2 are MGHRA and YSYEKL. The CDR3 consists of 15 residues. V lost 3 bases and J lost 5, with 14 bases in between.

The rearrangement joins TRBV11-2 to TRBJ1-1; the D is unclear. The ends were cut back, 0 bases at V and 6 bases at J, with 5 bases in the middle. The CDR3 has 12 amino acids. Per the germline V gene, CDR1 is SGHAT and CDR2 is FQNNGV. The CDR3 bases are TGTGCCAGCAGCTTAGAAATCGCTGAAGCTTTCTTT. Protein sequence: CASSLEIAEAFF.

The rearrangement joins TRBV5-1 to TRBJ1-1; the match to TRBD1 covers 9 bases. The CDR3 totals 15 residues. Germline V gene lookup returns CDR1 SGHRS and CDR2 YFSETQ. With 4 bases clipped from V and 4 bases from J, the junction kept 8 bases outside the gene matches. The CDR3 DNA is TGCGCCAGCAGCCCGAGGACAGGGGATTCCACTGAAGCTTTCTTT. The encoded protein is CASSPRTGDSTEAFF.

This clone was counted a single time. The chain combines TRBV5-1 with TRBJ1-1; D is possibly TRBD1 (6 bases). The germline V and J ends were trimmed by 4 bases and 5 bases, with 15 bases remaining between them. The CDR3 sequence is 14 residues long. The germline CDR1 and CDR2 sequences are SGHRS and YFSETQ. For the CDR3, the DNA is TGCGCCAGCAGCCAAAACAGGGTAACAACTGAAGCTTTCTTT. It translates to CASSQNRVTTEAFF.

This chain uses TRBV10-3 with TRBJ2-3; 9 bases align to TRBD2. V shed 6 bases, J shed 2 bases, and the junction held 6 bases outside the gene matches. This CDR3 contains 15 residues. Germline V gene sequence: CDR1 ENHRY, CDR2 SYGVKD. CDR3 residues: CAISGLAGSTDTQYF. The CDR3 DNA is TGTGCCATCAGCGGGCTAGCGGGATCCACAGATACGCAGTATTTT.

This clone was recorded once. DNA for the CDR3: TGTGCCAGCAGCTTAAATAGCGGGAGGGCCGACGAGCAGTACTTC. This gives the protein CASSLNSGRADEQYF. The chain joins TRBV7-2 to TRBJ2-7; 11 bases match TRBD2. The CDR3 has 15 residues. Germline assignment: CDR1 SGHTA and CDR2 FQGNSA. The V segment lost 2 bases and the J segment 5 bases; nucleotides outside the gene matches: 5.

The rearrangement links TRBV19 to TRBJ2-2; D is undetermined. Trimming took 7 bases from V and 6 from J, leaving 12 bases between them. CDR1 is LNHDA and CDR2 is SQIVND in the germline V gene (reference sequence). The CDR3 is 13 amino acids. CDR3: CASTIHPPGELFF. The CDR3 bases are TGTGCCAGTACCATACACCCTCCCGGGGAGCTGTTTTTT.

The chain recombines TRBV6-1 with TRBJ2-2; D perhaps matches TRBD1 (6 bases). The CDR3 length is 15 residues. Per germline, CDR1 MNHNS and CDR2 SASEGT. V was trimmed by 2 bases and J by 5 bases, leaving 12 bases between them. The DNA of the CDR3 is TGTGCCAGCAGTGAAAGGACAGTCCGGACCGGGGAGCTGTTTTTT. As protein: CASSERTVRTGELFF.

V usage is TRBV7-2 and J usage is TRBJ2-3; the match to TRBD1 covers 7 bases. V lost 2 bases, J lost 4 bases, and 3 bases stayed unmatched. There are 14 residues in the CDR3. CDR1 is SGHTA and CDR2 is FQGNSA in the germline V gene. The CDR3 nucleotides read TGTGCCAGCAGCTTAATGCAGGGGGCAGATACGCAGTATTTT. Its translation is CASSLMQGADTQYF.

The genes are TRBV5-4 and TRBJ2-7; TRBD2 aligns across 8 bases. With 4 bases clipped from V and 0 bases from J, the junction kept 6 bases outside the gene matches. In germline, CDR1 is SGHNT, CDR2 YYREEE (reference sequence). CDR3 length: 15 residues. CDR3: CASSDGLAFSYEQYF. The CDR3 DNA reads TGTGCCAGCAGCGATGGACTAGCCTTCTCCTACGAGCAGTACTTC. Based on the CDR3 plus reference TRBV5-4 and TRBJ2-7, the full variable domain is ETGVTQSPTHLIKTRGQQVTLRCSSQSGHNTVSWYQQALGQGPQFIFQYYREEENGRGNFPPRFSGLQFPNYSSELNVNALELDDSALYLCASSDGLAFSYEQYFGPGTRLTVT.

The chain uses TRBV10-3 and TRBJ2-1, with D possibly being TRBD2 (5 bases). From germline, CDR1 is ENHRY and CDR2 SYGVKD. Trimming took 2 bases from V and 6 from J, leaving 8 bases between them. CDR3 length: 13 amino acids. The CDR3: CAISELAGNEQFF. CDR3 nucleotide sequence: TGTGCCATCAGTGAGCTGGCGGGCAATGAGCAGTTCTTC.

V usage is TRBV4-3 and J usage is TRBJ2-7, with TRBD2 matching over 8 bases. Germline CDR1 LGHNA, CDR2 YSLEER. The CDR3 runs 19 residues. The V segment lost 0 bases and the J segment 4 bases; nucleotides outside the gene matches: 17. The CDR3 reads CASSQDAPRGAGVRYEQYF. In DNA, the CDR3 is TGCGCCAGCAGCCAAGATGCCCCCCGGGGAGCGGGAGTTCGATACGAGCAGTACTTC.

The chain links TRBV4-3 to TRBJ2-4; D gene ambiguous. Germline V CDR1 and CDR2: LGHNA, YSLEER. CDR3 size: 17 residues. Trimming shortened V by 1 base and J by 0 bases, and 13 bases separated the two germline ends. CDR3 nucleotides: TGCGCCAGCAGCCAAGCCACCTCTGCGGTAGCCAAAAACATTCAGTACTTC. It translates to CASSQATSAVAKNIQYF.

V is TRBV7-6 and J is TRBJ1-1; 7 nucleotides line up with TRBD1. In germline, CDR1 is SGHVS, CDR2 FNYEAQ. Trimming at V came to 5 bases and at J to 0 bases, leaving 3 bases not matched to a gene. The CDR3 covers 14 residues. The CDR3 spells CASSPTGMNTEAFF. CDR3 nucleotide sequence: TGTGCCAGCAGCCCGACAGGGATGAACACTGAAGCTTTCTTT.

The chain has TRBV28 and TRBJ2-5, with D unclear. The germline V gene encodes CDR1 MDHEN and CDR2 SYDVKM. The CDR3 contains 14 residues. With 2 bases removed from V and 1 base from J, the gap between germline ends came to 8 bases. The CDR3 loop reads CASSLHSFQETQYF. The CDR3 nucleotides are TGTGCCAGCAGTTTACATAGCTTCCAAGAGACCCAGTACTTC.

The V call is TRBV6-5, the J call TRBJ1-4, with TRBD1 identical over 9 bases. CDR3 length: 16 residues. The junction had 6 bases not matched to a gene; V was cut back by 2 bases and J by 5 bases. CDR1 is MNHEY, CDR2 SVGAGI, per germline. The CDR3 nucleotides are TGTGCCAGCAGTTACAAAAACAGGGGGCGGAATGAAAAACTGTTTTTT. Encoded protein: CASSYKNRGRNEKLFF.

This clone was found once. The rearrangement links TRBV10-3 to TRBJ1-5, with D tentatively TRBD1 (5 bases). Germline lookup yields CDR1 ENHRY and CDR2 SYGVKD. V lost 0 bases and J 6 bases, leaving 9 bases between the germline ends. The CDR3 contains 14 residues. The chain's CDR3 is CAISESGRGQPQHF. The CDR3 DNA follows: TGTGCCATCAGTGAGTCGGGGAGGGGTCAGCCCCAGCATTTT.